This is a list of T cell receptor beta chains from one sample in a study of T cells in Graves' hyperthyroidism and ophthalmopathy. TCRdb reprocessed the multiplex PCR reads via MiXCR and lists one record per CDR3 protein. Among around 570,000 distinct CDR3 sequences, roughly 21% were seen once, and the ten largest hold over 45%. The sample taken for sequencing was blood. Receptors were obtained from a man in his forties or fifties with Graves' ophthalmopathy. The CDR3 runs from the conserved cysteine through the conserved F or W. The order of the fields is J gene, D gene, clone size, V gene, CDR3 DNA, CDR3 protein. The D gene is left open where the match is weak. For some rows the clone size is stated as once, few or many, or as a class when expanded; others skip it.

j_call: TRBJ2-3; d_call: NA; clone_size: NA; v_call: TRBV7-3; cdr3_nt: TGTGCCAGCAGCCTCACCGTGGGGGGGCCCGCAGATACGCAGTATTTT; cdr3_aa: CASSLTVGGPADTQYF
j_call: TRBJ2-7; d_call: TRBD2; clone_size: many; v_call: TRBV28; cdr3_nt: TGTGCCAGCAGCCGAATCGGGACTAGCCTCTACGAGCAGTACTTC; cdr3_aa: CASSRIGTSLYEQYF
j_call: TRBJ2-3; d_call: TRBD2; clone_size: few; v_call: TRBV20-1; cdr3_nt: TGCAGTGCTAGAGATGTAGCGGGGGGGCTGAGAGATACGCAGTATTTT; cdr3_aa: CSARDVAGGLRDTQYF
j_call: TRBJ2-1; d_call: NA; clone_size: once; v_call: TRBV4-2; cdr3_nt: TGTGCCAGCAGCCCAGCGGGTCCTCAATACAATGAGCAGTTCTTC; cdr3_aa: CASSPAGPQYNEQFF
j_call: TRBJ2-2; d_call: NA; clone_size: NA; v_call: TRBV9; cdr3_nt: TGTGCCAGCAGCGGTGTCGGAAACACCGGGGAGCTGTTTTTT; cdr3_aa: CASSGVGNTGELFF
j_call: TRBJ2-7; d_call: NA; clone_size: NA; v_call: TRBV13; cdr3_nt: TGTGCCAACAGCTTCAGTGGGCACTCGGAACTCTACGAGCAGTACTTC; cdr3_aa: CANSFSGHSELYEQYF
j_call: TRBJ1-1; d_call: NA; clone_size: NA; v_call: TRBV18; cdr3_nt: TGTGCCAGCTTACTCATGGAGGGCCTAGGCGGTACTGAAGCTTTCTTT; cdr3_aa: CASLLMEGLGGTEAFF
j_call: TRBJ2-7; d_call: TRBD2; clone_size: NA; v_call: TRBV20-1; cdr3_nt: TGCAGTGCTAGAGATCTCACGGGGGGGCGTTTGAATGAGCAGTACTTC; cdr3_aa: CSARDLTGGRLNEQYF
j_call: TRBJ2-7; d_call: TRBD1; clone_size: few; v_call: TRBV14; cdr3_nt: TGTGCCAGCAGCCCCGGAAGGGACAGGGGTTATGAGCAGTACTTC; cdr3_aa: CASSPGRDRGYEQYF
j_call: TRBJ2-1; d_call: NA; clone_size: few; v_call: TRBV7-9; cdr3_nt: TGTGCCAGCAGTCGCCTTCGGGCGAGGAATGAGCAGTTCTTC; cdr3_aa: CASSRLRARNEQFF
j_call: TRBJ1-6; d_call: TRBD1; clone_size: many; v_call: TRBV12-3/TRBV12-4; cdr3_nt: TGTGCCAGCAGGACGACAGGGGTAAATTCACCCCTCCACTTT; cdr3_aa: CASRTTGVNSPLHF
j_call: TRBJ1-5; d_call: TRBD1; clone_size: few; v_call: TRBV2; cdr3_nt: TGTGCCAGCAGGACAGGGGGCGGCAATCAGCCCCAGCATTTT; cdr3_aa: CASRTGGGNQPQHF
j_call: TRBJ2-7; d_call: NA; clone_size: NA; v_call: TRBV6-1; cdr3_nt: TGTGCCAGCACTACAGGGAGCTCCTACGAGCAGTACTTC; cdr3_aa: CASTTGSSYEQYF
j_call: TRBJ2-5; d_call: TRBD1; clone_size: few; v_call: TRBV4-2; cdr3_nt: TGTGCCAGCAGCCCCTCGACAGGGGACGAGACCCAGTACTTC; cdr3_aa: CASSPSTGDETQYF
j_call: TRBJ2-3; d_call: TRBD2; clone_size: many; v_call: TRBV2; cdr3_nt: TGTGCCAGCAGGCGAGGGACTAGCGGGAATGGGGATACGCAGTATTTT; cdr3_aa: CASRRGTSGNGDTQYF
j_call: TRBJ1-5; d_call: TRBD1; clone_size: NA; v_call: TRBV19; cdr3_nt: TGTGCCAGTAGTTACGGGACAGGGGTGAGCAATCAGCCCCAGCATTTT; cdr3_aa: CASSYGTGVSNQPQHF
j_call: TRBJ2-1; d_call: TRBD2; clone_size: many; v_call: TRBV3-1; cdr3_nt: TGTGCCAGCAGCCAAGATATGGGGGGGAGAAGCTCCTACAATGAGCAGTTCTTC; cdr3_aa: CASSQDMGGRSSYNEQFF
j_call: TRBJ1-6; d_call: NA; clone_size: many; v_call: TRBV12-3/TRBV12-4; cdr3_nt: TGTGCCAGCAGTCCCCGAACCGGGACAAATTCACCCCTCCACTTT; cdr3_aa: CASSPRTGTNSPLHF
j_call: TRBJ1-2; d_call: NA; clone_size: few; v_call: TRBV27; cdr3_nt: TGTGCCAGCAGTTTGAGGGGCACTTATGGCTACACCTTC; cdr3_aa: CASSLRGTYGYTF
j_call: TRBJ2-7; d_call: NA; clone_size: few; v_call: TRBV9; cdr3_nt: TGTGCCAGCAGCGTAGTATCGGGGGAACCCTCAGACGAGCAGTACTTC; cdr3_aa: CASSVVSGEPSDEQYF
j_call: TRBJ1-1; d_call: NA; clone_size: NA; v_call: TRBV11-3; cdr3_nt: TGTGCCAGCAGCAATGAAGGGAAGGATCCCATGAACACTGAAGCTTTCTTT; cdr3_aa: CASSNEGKDPMNTEAFF
j_call: TRBJ2-2; d_call: TRBD1; clone_size: few; v_call: TRBV27; cdr3_nt: TGTGCCAGCACCCACCCAGGGGGCAGCGGGGAGCTGTTTTTT; cdr3_aa: CASTHPGGSGELFF